Detailed here is one T cell receptor beta chain. This specimen belongs to a study of cytomegalovirus exposure and HLA in healthy donors. PCR primers comprised 60 Vbeta and 13 Jbeta primers. The data were produced by immunoSEQ multiplex PCR, yet TCRdb's version contains in-frame clones alone and is incomplete. The sample holds 200,000 or so clones, 65% to 90% seen once. The V gene end was trimmed by 6 bases and the J gene end by 5 bases; junction bases not matched to a gene: 15. The germline V gene has CDR1 LGHNT and CDR2 FRNRAP. This CDR3 spans 16 amino acids. The TCR originated in a girl between 5 and 17 years old in good health and CMV-seronegative. V is TRBV12-5 and J is TRBJ2-5; 7 positions match TRBD1. The sequencing sample was made of PBMCs. The CDR3 protein is CASGRTNRQGDETQYF. The CDR3 DNA is TGTGCTAGTGGCCGTACGAACAGACAGGGTGATGAGACCCAGTACTTC.